Listed here are 8 T cell receptor beta chains from one sample, sequenced in a study of Ad26.COV2.S vaccination and SARS-CoV-2 variants. Stated treatment: approximately 18 received Ad26.COV2.S at low or high dose, single or two shots; several received placebo; per-sample allocation not given. Sample collection was performed on day 63 after the first vaccine or placebo injection. Measured with immunoSEQ multiplex PCR; TCRdb has only the in-frame clones, and not every one. The sample comprises 330,000 or so clones, roughly 90% of which are singletons, and over 5% rests with the top ten. Specimen: peripheral blood, collected in a trial of Ad26.COV2.S vaccine versus placebo. The receptors were sampled from a person between 18 and 60 years old who received the Ad26.COV2.S COVID-19 vaccine or a placebo.

V and J are TRBV5-1 and TRBJ2-7; the D is unclear. Trimming left V 4 bases short and J 0 bases short, with 8 bases between. This CDR3 is 13 amino acids long. Germline V lookup: CDR1 SGHRS, CDR2 YFSETQ. The CDR3: CASSHQSSYEQYF. As DNA, the CDR3 is TGCGCCAGCAGCCACCAATCCTCCTACGAGCAGTACTTC.

This sequence joins TRBV7-2 and TRBJ2-5, with 8 bases identical to TRBD2. Germline CDR1 reads SGHTA; CDR2 reads FQGNSA. This CDR3 is built from 15 residues. With V trimmed by 6 bases and J by 1 base, 7 bases remained unmatched. As DNA, the CDR3 is TGTGCCAGCAGATATAATCTAGCGGGCCAAGAGACCCAGTACTTC. Amino acids: CASRYNLAGQETQYF.

V usage is TRBV4-1 and J usage is TRBJ2-3; 7 positions match TRBD1. With V trimmed by 0 bases and J by 2 bases, 14 bases remained unmatched. CDR1 and CDR2 from the germline V gene are MGHRA and YSYEKL. This CDR3 contains 19 residues. CDR3 coding DNA: TGCGCCAGCAGCCAAGAGGCTACTTTTTTGAGGGGGCCCACAGATACGCAGTATTTT. Translating gives CASSQEATFLRGPTDTQYF.

The CDR3 region is CASSQVRAGSSAYEQYF. As DNA, the CDR3 is TGTGCCAGCAGCCAAGTAAGAGCCGGGTCTAGCGCTTACGAGCAGTACTTC. The chain couples TRBV3-1 (or the pseudogene TRBV3-2) to TRBJ2-7, with D possibly being TRBD2 (6 bases). This CDR3 has 17 amino acids. From germline, CDR1 is LGHDT and CDR2 YNNKEL (reference sequence). With 1 base removed from V and 4 bases from J, the gap between germline ends came to 20 bases.

V and J are TRBV4-3 and TRBJ2-7; the D is unclear. The CDR3 loop spans 14 amino acids. The V and J ends lost 0 bases and 0 bases respectively, with 6 bases between them. Germline V gene data show CDR1 as LGHNA and CDR2 as YSLEER. Here the CDR3 reads CASSQDVNSYEQYV. DNA for the CDR3: TGCGCCAGCAGCCAAGATGTCAACTCCTACGAGCAGTACGTC.

This clone was found once. This chain connects TRBV19 to TRBJ2-2; D is undetermined. Trimming took 7 bases from V and 11 from J, leaving 11 bases between them. Germline CDR1 and CDR2: LNHDA and SQIVND (reference sequence). There are 11 residues in the CDR3. The CDR3 coding sequence is TGTGCCAGTACCGACTCCCTAGAGCTGTTTTTT. Translation: CASTDSLELFF.

The chain couples TRBV4-3 to TRBJ2-1; D perhaps matches TRBD2 (5 bases). Germline-derived CDR1 and CDR2 are LGHNA and YSLEER. The CDR3 totals 17 residues. Trimming left V 0 bases short and J 3 bases short, with 15 bases between. CDR3 nucleotides: TGCGCCAGCAGCCAAGAAAACACGGGAAGCTACTACAATGAGCAGTTCTTC. It yields the protein CASSQENTGSYYNEQFF.

The rearrangement joins TRBV10-3 to TRBJ2-7, with a tentative D call TRBD1 (6 bases). V lost 2 bases to trimming and J lost 1 base, with 9 bases between them. CDR1 is ENHRY and CDR2 is SYGVKD in the germline V gene. The CDR3 has 14 residues. The chain's CDR3 is CAISETGSSYEQYF. In nucleotides, the CDR3 is TGTGCCATCAGTGAGACAGGGTCATCCTACGAGCAGTACTTC.